The 7 T cell receptor beta chains presented below share a single source sample, sequenced in a study of blood T cell repertoires in COVID-19. Assay used: immunoSEQ multiplex PCR; TCRdb lists only in-frame clones, some missing. The sample records approximately 200,000 clones, 65% to 90% being singletons. The source material was PBMCs or T cells enriched from blood (not recorded which). The receptor source for this set is a woman aged 25 to 39 who had been exposed to COVID-19.

This sequence joins TRBV18 and TRBJ1-5, with 7 nucleotides matching TRBD1. After removal of 3 bases from V and 4 bases from J, the junction contained 12 bases not matched to a gene. Germline V gene sequence: CDR1 KGHSH, CDR2 LQKENI. CDR3 length: 17 residues. Here the CDR3 reads CASSPDGAGGINQPQHF. Here the CDR3 DNA reads TGTGCCAGCTCACCTGACGGGGCAGGGGGTATTAATCAGCCCCAGCATTTT.

V usage is TRBV3-1 (or the pseudogene TRBV3-2) and J usage is TRBJ2-3; 8 nucleotides line up with TRBD1. The germline gives CDR1 LGHDT, CDR2 YNNKEL (reference sequence). J lost 4 bases, V lost 1 base, and 13 bases had no gene match. The CDR3 has 18 residues. The CDR3 reads CASSQGWGRGRAADTQYF. The CDR3 DNA reads TGTGCCAGCAGCCAAGGTTGGGGCAGGGGGCGAGCTGCAGATACGCAGTATTTT.

The chain has TRBV11-2 and TRBJ1-2; maybe TRBD1 (5 bases). From germline, CDR1 is SGHAT and CDR2 FQNNGV. There are 14 residues in the CDR3. V lost 1 base to trimming and J lost 1 base, with 7 bases between them. The DNA for the CDR3 is TGTGCCAGCAGCTTAGTAGGGGATAACTATGGCTACACCTTC. Protein sequence: CASSLVGDNYGYTF.

The CDR3 region is CAIRPDRGSYGYTF. CDR3 DNA: TGTGCCATCAGGCCAGACAGGGGGTCCTATGGCTACACCTTC. The rearrangement uses TRBV10-3 and TRBJ1-2; 9 bases are shared with TRBD1. The CDR3 length is 14 residues. Trimming at V came to 6 bases and at J to 4 bases, leaving 6 bases not matched to a gene. Germline V gene lookup returns CDR1 ENHRY and CDR2 SYGVKD.

The V and J genes are TRBV15 and TRBJ2-5, with no clear D. The CDR3 is 13 amino acids. Germline V gene lookup returns CDR1 LNHNV and CDR2 YYDKDF (reference sequence). Trimming took off 0 bases at V and 5 bases at J, with 7 bases between the two ends. CDR3 coding DNA: TGTGCCACCAGCAGAGATGCGAGGGAGACCCAGTACTTC. It translates to CATSRDARETQYF.

V is TRBV2 and J is TRBJ1-3, with TRBD1 matching over 7 bases. V shed 7 bases and J 7 bases; nucleotides not matched to a gene: 7. This CDR3 is 13 amino acids long. Per germline, CDR1 SNHLY and CDR2 FYNNEI. The DNA for the CDR3 is TGTGCCAGCAAAACAGGGGTGGGGAACACCATATATTTT. Translating it yields CASKTGVGNTIYF. The whole variable domain, filled in from reference TRBV2 and TRBJ1-3, reads EPEVTQTPSHQVTQMGQEVILRCVPISNHLYFYWYRQILGQKVEFLVSFYNNEISEKSEIFDDQFSVERPDGSNFTLKIRSTKLEDSAMYFCASKTGVGNTIYFGEGSWLTVV.

V is TRBV10-2 and J is TRBJ1-2, with D perhaps matching TRBD1 (5 bases). The CDR3 covers 16 residues. V gave up 0 bases and J gave up 6 bases, with 17 bases separating them. Germline assignment: CDR1 WSHSY and CDR2 SAAADI. Written as DNA, the CDR3 is TGCGCCAGCAGTGAGTCAATTGGGGCAGCTTCGGATGGCTACACCTTC. This codes for CASSESIGAASDGYTF.